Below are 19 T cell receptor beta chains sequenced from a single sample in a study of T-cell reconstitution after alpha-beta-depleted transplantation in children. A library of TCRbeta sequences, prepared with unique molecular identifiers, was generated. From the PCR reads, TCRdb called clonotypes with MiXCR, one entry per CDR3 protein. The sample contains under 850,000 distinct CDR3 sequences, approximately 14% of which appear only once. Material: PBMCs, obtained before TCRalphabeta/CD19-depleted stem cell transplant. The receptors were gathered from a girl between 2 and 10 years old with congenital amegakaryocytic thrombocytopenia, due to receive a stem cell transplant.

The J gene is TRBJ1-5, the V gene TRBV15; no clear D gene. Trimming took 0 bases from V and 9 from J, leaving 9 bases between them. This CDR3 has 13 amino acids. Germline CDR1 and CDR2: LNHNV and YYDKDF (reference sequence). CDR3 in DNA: TGTGCCACCAGCAGAGATCGTAAGGGGCCCCAGCATTTT. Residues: CATSRDRKGPQHF.

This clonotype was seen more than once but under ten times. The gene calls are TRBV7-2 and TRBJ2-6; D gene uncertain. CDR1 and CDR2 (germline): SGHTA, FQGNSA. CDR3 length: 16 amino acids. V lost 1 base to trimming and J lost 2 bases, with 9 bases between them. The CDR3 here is CASSLVRGAGANVLTF. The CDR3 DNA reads TGTGCCAGCAGCTTAGTTCGCGGAGCTGGGGCCAACGTCCTGACTTTC.

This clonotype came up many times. The CDR3 loop reads CSVGGTTADTQYF. The CDR3 region has the DNA TGCAGCGTTGGAGGGACCACGGCAGATACGCAGTATTTT. The gene calls are TRBV29-1 and TRBJ2-3; D tentatively reads TRBD1 or TRBD2 (5 bases each). The V end lost 4 bases, the J end lost 4 bases, and 12 bases lay between the germline ends. The CDR3 length is 13 residues. The germline V gene encodes CDR1 SQVTM and CDR2 ANQGSEA.

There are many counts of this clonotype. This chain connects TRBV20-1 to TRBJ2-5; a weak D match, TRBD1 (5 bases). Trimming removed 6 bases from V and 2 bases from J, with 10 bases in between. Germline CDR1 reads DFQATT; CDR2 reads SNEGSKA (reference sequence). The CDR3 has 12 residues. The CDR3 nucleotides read TGCAGTGCGGCCGACAGACAAGAGACCCAGTACTTC. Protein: CSAADRQETQYF.

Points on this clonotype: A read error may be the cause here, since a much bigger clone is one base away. CDR3 sequence reads: CSAWAGGNVGDEQFF. CDR3 nucleotide sequence: TGCAGTGCTTGGGCAGGGGGGAACGTAGGAGATGAGCAGTTCTTC. This chain links TRBV20-1 with TRBJ2-1; the D gene is possibly TRBD1 (7 bases). V lost 5 bases and J lost 8, with 22 bases in between. The CDR3 runs to 15 residues. The germline V gene has CDR1 DFQATT and CDR2 SNEGSKA (reference sequence).

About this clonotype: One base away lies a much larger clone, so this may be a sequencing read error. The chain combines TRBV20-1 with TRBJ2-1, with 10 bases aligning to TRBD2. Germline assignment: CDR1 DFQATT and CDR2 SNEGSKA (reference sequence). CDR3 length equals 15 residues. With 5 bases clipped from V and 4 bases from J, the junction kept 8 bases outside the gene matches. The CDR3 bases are TGCAGTGCTGGCGCAGCTAGCGGGAGATACAATGAGCAGTTCTTC. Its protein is CSAGAASGRYNEQFF.

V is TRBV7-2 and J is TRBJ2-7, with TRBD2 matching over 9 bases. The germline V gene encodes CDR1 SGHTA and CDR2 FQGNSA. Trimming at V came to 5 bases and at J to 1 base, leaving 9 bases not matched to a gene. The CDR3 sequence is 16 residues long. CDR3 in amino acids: CASSHRLAERSYEQYF. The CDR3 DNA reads TGTGCCAGCAGCCATCGACTAGCGGAAAGGTCCTACGAGCAGTACTTC.

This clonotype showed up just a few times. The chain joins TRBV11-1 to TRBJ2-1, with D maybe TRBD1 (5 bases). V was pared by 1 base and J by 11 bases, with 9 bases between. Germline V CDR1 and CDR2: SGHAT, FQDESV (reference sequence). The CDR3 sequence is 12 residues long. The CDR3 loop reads CASSLGGDKQFF. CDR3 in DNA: TGTGCCAGCAGCTTAGGGGGCGATAAGCAGTTCTTC. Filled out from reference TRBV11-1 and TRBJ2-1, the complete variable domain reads EAEVAQSPRYKITEKSQAVAFWCDPISGHATLYWYRQILGQGPELLVQFQDESVVDDSQLPKDRFSAERLKGVDSTLKIQPAELGDSAMYLCASSLGGDKQFFGPGTRLTVL.

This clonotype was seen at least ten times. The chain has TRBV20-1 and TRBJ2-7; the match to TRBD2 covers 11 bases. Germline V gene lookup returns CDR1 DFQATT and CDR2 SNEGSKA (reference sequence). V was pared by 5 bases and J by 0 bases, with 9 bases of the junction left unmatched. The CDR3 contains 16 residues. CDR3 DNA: TGCAGTGCTTCCGGGACTAGCGGTTTTAGCTCCTACGAGCAGTACTTC. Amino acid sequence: CSASGTSGFSSYEQYF.

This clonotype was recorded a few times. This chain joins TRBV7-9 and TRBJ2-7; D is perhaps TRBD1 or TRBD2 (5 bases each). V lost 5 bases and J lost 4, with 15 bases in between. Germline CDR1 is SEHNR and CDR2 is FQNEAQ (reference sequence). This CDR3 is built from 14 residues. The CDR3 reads CASSAGTSRYEQYF. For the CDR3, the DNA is TGTGCCAGCAGCGCCGGGACCTCCAGGTACGAGCAGTACTTC.

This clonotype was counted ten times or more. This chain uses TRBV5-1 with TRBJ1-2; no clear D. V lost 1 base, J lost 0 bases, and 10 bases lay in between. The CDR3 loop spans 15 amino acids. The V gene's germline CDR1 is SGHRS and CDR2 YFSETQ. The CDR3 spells CASSLLPKPNYGYTF. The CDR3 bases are TGCGCCAGCAGCTTGTTACCAAAACCTAACTATGGCTACACCTTC.

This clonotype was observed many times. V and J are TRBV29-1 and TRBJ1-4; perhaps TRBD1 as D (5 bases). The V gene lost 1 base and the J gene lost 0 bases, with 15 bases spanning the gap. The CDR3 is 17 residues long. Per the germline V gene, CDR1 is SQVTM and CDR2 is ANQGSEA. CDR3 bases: TGCAGCGTTGAAGGCGGGGGGACCGGGCCAACTAATGAAAAACTGTTTTTT. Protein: CSVEGGGTGPTNEKLFF.

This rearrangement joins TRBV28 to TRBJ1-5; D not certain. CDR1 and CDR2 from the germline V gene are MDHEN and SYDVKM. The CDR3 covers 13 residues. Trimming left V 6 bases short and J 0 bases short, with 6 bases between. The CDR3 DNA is TGTGCCAGCAGGCGGTTTAGCAATCAGCCCCAGCATTTT. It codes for CASRRFSNQPQHF.

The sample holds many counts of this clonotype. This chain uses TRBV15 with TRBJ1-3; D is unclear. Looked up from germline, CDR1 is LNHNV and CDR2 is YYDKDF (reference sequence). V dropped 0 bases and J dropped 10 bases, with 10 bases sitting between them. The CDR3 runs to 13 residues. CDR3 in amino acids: CATSRESPSTIYF. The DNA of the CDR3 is TGTGCCACCAGCAGAGAATCCCCGAGTACCATATATTTT.

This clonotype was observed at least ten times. This CDR3 reads CSAAGDGELFF. The CDR3 DNA sequence: TGCAGTGCTGCTGGAGACGGGGAGCTGTTTTTT. The rearrangement joins TRBV20-1 to TRBJ2-2, with D uncertain. The CDR3 sequence is 11 residues long. Germline V gene sequence: CDR1 DFQATT, CDR2 SNEGSKA (reference sequence). Trimming left V 5 bases short and J 7 bases short, with 8 bases between.

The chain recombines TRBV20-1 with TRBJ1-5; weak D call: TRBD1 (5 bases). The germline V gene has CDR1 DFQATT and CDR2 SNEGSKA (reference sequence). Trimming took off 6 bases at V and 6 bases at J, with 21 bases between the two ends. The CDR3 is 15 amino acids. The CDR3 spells CSARPGQVGAQPQHF. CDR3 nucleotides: TGCAGTGCCAGACCTGGGCAGGTTGGGGCTCAGCCCCAGCATTTT.

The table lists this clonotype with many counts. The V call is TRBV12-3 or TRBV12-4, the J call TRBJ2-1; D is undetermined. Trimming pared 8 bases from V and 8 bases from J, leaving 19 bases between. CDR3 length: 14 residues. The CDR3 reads CASGFRSMGDEQFF. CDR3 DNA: TGTGCCAGCGGCTTCCGGTCTATGGGCGATGAGCAGTTCTTC.

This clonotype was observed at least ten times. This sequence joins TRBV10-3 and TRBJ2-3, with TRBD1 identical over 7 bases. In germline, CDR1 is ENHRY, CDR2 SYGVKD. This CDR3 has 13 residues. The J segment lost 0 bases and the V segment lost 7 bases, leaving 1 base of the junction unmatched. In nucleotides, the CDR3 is TGTGCCATCAAGGGGGCTAGCACAGATACGCAGTATTTT. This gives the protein CAIKGASTDTQYF.

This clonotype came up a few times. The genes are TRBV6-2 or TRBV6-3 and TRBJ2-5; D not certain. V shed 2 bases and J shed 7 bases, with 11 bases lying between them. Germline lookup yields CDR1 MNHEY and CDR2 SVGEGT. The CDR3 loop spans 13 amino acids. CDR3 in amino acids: CASSYPSDGTQYF. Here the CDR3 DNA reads TGTGCCAGCAGTTACCCCTCCGATGGGACCCAGTACTTC.